The 5 T cell receptor beta chains listed next were all sequenced from one sample in a study of cytomegalovirus exposure and HLA in healthy donors. This PCR relied on a set of 60 Vbeta primers and 13 Jbeta primers. Measured with immunoSEQ multiplex PCR; TCRdb has only the in-frame clones, and not every one. The sample contains tens of thousands of clones, 70% to 80% of which appear only once. The sequenced sample was PBMCs. The receptors were gathered from a female donor in good health and CMV-seronegative.

The V and J genes are TRBV19 and TRBJ1-1; D perhaps matches TRBD1 (6 bases). V lost 5 bases to trimming and J lost 1 base, with 11 bases between them. Germline CDR1 is LNHDA and CDR2 is SQIVND (reference sequence). The CDR3 is made up of 14 amino acids. CDR3 sequence (DNA): TGTGCCAGTAGTGTAACAGGGACGAACACTGAAGCTTTCTTT. It translates to CASSVTGTNTEAFF.

The chain combines TRBV10-1 with TRBJ1-6, with D hard to call. V shed 1 base and J shed 13 bases, with 8 bases lying between them. This CDR3 is 12 amino acids long. From germline, CDR1 is WNHNN and CDR2 SYGVQD (reference sequence). The CDR3 region has the DNA TGCGCCAGCAGTGAGTTGAGGGTCCCCCTCCACTTT. This codes for CASSELRVPLHF.

This clone was seen only once. The chain recombines TRBV5-1 with TRBJ1-1, with 11 bases aligning to TRBD1. CDR3 size: 14 residues. CDR1 and CDR2 (germline): SGHRS, YFSETQ. Trimming cost V 3 bases and J 2 bases; bases outside gene matches: 0. The CDR3 protein is CASSWTGGNTEAFF. The CDR3 bases are TGCGCCAGCAGCTGGACAGGGGGCAACACTGAAGCTTTCTTT.

The V call is TRBV18, the J call TRBJ2-1; no reliable D call. The germline V gene has CDR1 KGHSH and CDR2 LQKENI. There are 15 residues in the CDR3. The germline V and J ends were trimmed by 0 bases and 2 bases, with 8 bases remaining between them. CDR3 bases: TGTGCCAGCTCACCACCGATGGCAGCCTACAATGAGCAGTTCTTC. This codes for CASSPPMAAYNEQFF.

This clone was seen only once. The chain recombines TRBV14 with TRBJ2-3, with 8 bases fitting TRBD2. CDR3 length: 15 amino acids. J was trimmed by 1 base and V by 3 bases; bases with no gene match: 3. Germline assignment: CDR1 SGHDN and CDR2 FVKESK. CDR3 DNA sequence: TGTGCCAGCAGCCAGACGGGACTAGGCACAGATACGCAGTATTTT. It codes for CASSQTGLGTDTQYF.